The clone carrying this T cell receptor beta chain was detected once. Per the authors' pipeline: How many nucleated cells were present was estimated from reference gene primer amplification. Produced via immunoSEQ multiplex PCR; TCRdb's table is partial and in-frame only. V, J and clone size were drawn from that table, and D and trimming were deduced from the DNA. The table records 400,000 to 450,000 clones, approximately 90% of them present only once. Germline assignment: CDR1 LNHDA and CDR2 SQIVND (reference sequence). Trimming pared 7 bases from V and 2 bases from J, leaving 11 bases between. The length of the CDR3 is 13 residues. This entry comes from a study of blood T cell repertoires in COVID-19. Across the whole study: Spain, Italy and the United States supplied samples that represented acute and convalescent COVID-19. The cDNA or gDNA used as material had been derived from T cells, B-cell-depleted T cells, or PBMCs.

V is TRBV19 and J is TRBJ1-1; unclear D gene. The specimen sequenced was peripheral blood. This TCR derives from a woman under 40 with active or convalescent COVID-19. The CDR3 protein is CASIRRLNTEAFF. The CDR3 DNA sequence: TGTGCCAGTATAAGGAGGCTAAACACTGAAGCTTTCTTT.